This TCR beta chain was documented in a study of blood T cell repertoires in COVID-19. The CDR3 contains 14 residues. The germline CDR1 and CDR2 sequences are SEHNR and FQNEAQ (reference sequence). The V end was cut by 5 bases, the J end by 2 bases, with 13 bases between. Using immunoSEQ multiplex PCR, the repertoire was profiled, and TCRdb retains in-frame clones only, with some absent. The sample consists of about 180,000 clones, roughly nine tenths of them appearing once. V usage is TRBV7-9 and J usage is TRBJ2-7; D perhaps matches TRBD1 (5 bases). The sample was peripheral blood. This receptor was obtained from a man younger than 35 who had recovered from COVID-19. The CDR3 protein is CASSPRQRAYEQYF. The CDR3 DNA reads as TGTGCCAGCAGCCCACGACAGAGAGCCTACGAGCAGTACTTC.